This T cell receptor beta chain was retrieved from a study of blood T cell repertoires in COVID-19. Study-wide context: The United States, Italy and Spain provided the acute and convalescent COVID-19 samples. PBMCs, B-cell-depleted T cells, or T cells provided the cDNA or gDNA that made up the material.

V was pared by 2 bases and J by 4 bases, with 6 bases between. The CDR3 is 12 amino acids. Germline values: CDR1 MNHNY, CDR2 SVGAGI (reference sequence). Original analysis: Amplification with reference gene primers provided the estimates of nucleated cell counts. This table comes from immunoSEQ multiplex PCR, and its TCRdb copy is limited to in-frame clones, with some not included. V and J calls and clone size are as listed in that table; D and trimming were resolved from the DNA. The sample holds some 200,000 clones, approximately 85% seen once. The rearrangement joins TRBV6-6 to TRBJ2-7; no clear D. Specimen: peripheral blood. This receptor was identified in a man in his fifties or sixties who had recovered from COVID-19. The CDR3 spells CASSYGQYEQYF. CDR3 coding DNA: TGTGCCAGCAGTTACGGTCAGTACGAGCAGTACTTC.